The clone carrying this T cell receptor (beta chain) has ten or more counts. These data come from a study of T cells after yellow fever vaccination. From the 5' RACE reads, TCRdb called clonotypes with MiXCR, one entry per CDR3 protein. The sample holds some 320,000 distinct CDR3 sequences, around a tenth seen once. V was cut by 1 base and J by 1 base, with 4 bases left in between. The V gene's germline CDR1 is SGHRS and CDR2 YFSETQ. This CDR3 has 13 amino acids. The receptor was isolated from a man between 18 and 29 years old who received the YFV17D yellow fever vaccine. This sample comprised CD4+ T cells sorted from PBMCs, obtained 45 days after the yellow fever booster vaccination. This rearrangement joins TRBV5-1 to TRBJ2-3; D not resolved. CDR3 bases: TGCGCCAGCAGCTTGAAGGGCACAGATACGCAGTATTTT. Residues: CASSLKGTDTQYF. Full variable domain (rest looked up from reference TRBV5-1 and TRBJ2-3): KAGVTQTPRYLIKTRGQQVTLSCSPISGHRSVSWYQQTPGQGLQFLFEYFSETQRNKGNFPGRFSGRQFSNSRSEMNVSTLELGDSALYLCASSLKGTDTQYFGPGTRLTVL.